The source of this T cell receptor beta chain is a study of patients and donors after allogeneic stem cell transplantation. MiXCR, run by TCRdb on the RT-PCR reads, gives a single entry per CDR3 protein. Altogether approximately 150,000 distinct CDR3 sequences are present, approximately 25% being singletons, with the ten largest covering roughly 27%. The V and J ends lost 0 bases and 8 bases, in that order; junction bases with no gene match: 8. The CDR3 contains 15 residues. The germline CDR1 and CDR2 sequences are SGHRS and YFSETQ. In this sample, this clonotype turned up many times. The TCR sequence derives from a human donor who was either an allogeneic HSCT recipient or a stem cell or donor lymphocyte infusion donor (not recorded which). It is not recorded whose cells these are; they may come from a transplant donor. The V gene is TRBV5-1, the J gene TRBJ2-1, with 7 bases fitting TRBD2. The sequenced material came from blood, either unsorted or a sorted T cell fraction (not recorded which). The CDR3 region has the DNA TGCGCCAGCAGCTTGGCGGCGGGAGTTAGGTATGAGCAGTTCTTC. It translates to CASSLAAGVRYEQFF. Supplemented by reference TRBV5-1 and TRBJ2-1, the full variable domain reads KAGVTQTPRYLIKTRGQQVTLSCSPISGHRSVSWYQQTPGQGLQFLFEYFSETQRNKGNFPGRFSGRQFSNSRSEMNVSTLELGDSALYLCASSLAAGVRYEQFFGPGTRLTVL.